The T cell receptor beta chain under discussion was sequenced for a study of blood T cell repertoires in COVID-19. Study as a whole: Sample material is recorded as cDNA or gDNA derived from T cells, B-cell-depleted T cells, or PBMCs.

Researchers sorted participants into cohorts using their self-reported clinical history. In Cohort 3, a recovered donor had either two negative PCRs, clearance, or symptom resolution. Produced via immunoSEQ multiplex PCR; TCRdb's table is partial and in-frame only. The sample has 150,000 to 200,000 clones, 75% to 85% seen once. V shed 7 bases and J 5 bases; nucleotides not matched to a gene: 4. Germline V gene sequence: CDR1 SNHLY, CDR2 FYNNEI. The CDR3 covers 13 residues. The V call is TRBV2, the J call TRBJ1-4; 7 bases match TRBD1. Sample: PBMCs or T cells enriched from blood (not recorded which). The sequence was obtained from a man aged 35-49 years who had recovered from COVID-19. The DNA of the CDR3 is TGTGCCAGCATAGCAGGGGGGAATGAAAAACTGTTTTTT. Translated, it gives CASIAGGNEKLFF.